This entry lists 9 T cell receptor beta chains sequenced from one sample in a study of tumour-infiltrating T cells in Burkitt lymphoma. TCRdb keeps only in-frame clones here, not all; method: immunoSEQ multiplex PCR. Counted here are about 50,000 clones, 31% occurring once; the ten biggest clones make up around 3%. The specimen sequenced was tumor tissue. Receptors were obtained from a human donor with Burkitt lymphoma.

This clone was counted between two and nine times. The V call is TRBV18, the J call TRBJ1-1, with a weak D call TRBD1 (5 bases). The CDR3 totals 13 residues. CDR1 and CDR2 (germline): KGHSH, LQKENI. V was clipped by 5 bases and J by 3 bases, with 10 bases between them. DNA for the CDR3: TGTGCCAGCTCATTACAGGAGTACACTGAAGCTTTCTTT. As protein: CASSLQEYTEAFF.

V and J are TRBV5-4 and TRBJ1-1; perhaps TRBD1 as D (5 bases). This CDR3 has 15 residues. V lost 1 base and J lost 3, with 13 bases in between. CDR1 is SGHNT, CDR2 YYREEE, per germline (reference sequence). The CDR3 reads CASSLWDFSHTEAFF. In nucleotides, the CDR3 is TGTGCCAGCAGCTTGTGGGACTTTTCGCACACTGAAGCTTTCTTT.

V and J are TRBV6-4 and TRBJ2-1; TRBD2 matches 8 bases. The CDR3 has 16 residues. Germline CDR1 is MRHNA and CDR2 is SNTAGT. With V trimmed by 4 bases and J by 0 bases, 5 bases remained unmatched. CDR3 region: CASSGLATSSYNEQFF. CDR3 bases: TGTGCCAGCAGTGGACTAGCGACAAGCTCCTACAATGAGCAGTTCTTC.

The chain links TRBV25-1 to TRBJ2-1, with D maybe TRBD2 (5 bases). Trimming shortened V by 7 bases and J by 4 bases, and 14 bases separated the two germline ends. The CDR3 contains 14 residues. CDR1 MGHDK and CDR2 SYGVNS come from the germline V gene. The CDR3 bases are TGTGCCAGCAAGGAGACTACCCCTTACAATGAGCAGTTCTTC. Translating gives CASKETTPYNEQFF.

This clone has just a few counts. CDR3 DNA: TGCAGCGCCGGGCGTAAGGCCAGCACAGATACGCAGTATTTT. Its translation: CSAGRKASTDTQYF. The rearrangement links TRBV29-1 to TRBJ2-3; D is uncertain. Trimming removed 7 bases from V and 0 bases from J, with 14 bases in between. In germline, CDR1 is SQVTM, CDR2 ANQGSEA. The CDR3 runs 14 residues.

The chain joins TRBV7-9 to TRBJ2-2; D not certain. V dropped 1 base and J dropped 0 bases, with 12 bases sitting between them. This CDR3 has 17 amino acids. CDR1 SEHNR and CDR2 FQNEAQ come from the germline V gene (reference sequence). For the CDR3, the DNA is TGTGCCAGCAGCTTAGTAAAGGGCCTCACGAACACCGGGGAGCTGTTTTTT. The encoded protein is CASSLVKGLTNTGELFF.

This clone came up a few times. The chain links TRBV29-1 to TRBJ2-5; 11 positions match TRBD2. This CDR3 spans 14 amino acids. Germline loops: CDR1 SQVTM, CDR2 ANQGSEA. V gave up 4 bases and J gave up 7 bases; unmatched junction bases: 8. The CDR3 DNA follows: TGCAGCGTTGTGAGATCTAGCGGGGGGACGACCCAGTACTTC. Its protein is CSVVRSSGGTTQYF.

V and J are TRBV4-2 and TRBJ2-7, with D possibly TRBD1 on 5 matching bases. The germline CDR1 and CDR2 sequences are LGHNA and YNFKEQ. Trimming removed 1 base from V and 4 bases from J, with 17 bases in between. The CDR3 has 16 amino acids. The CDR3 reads CASSQVGGAGDYEQYF. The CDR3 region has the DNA TGTGCCAGCAGCCAAGTAGGTGGGGCAGGCGATTACGAGCAGTACTTC.

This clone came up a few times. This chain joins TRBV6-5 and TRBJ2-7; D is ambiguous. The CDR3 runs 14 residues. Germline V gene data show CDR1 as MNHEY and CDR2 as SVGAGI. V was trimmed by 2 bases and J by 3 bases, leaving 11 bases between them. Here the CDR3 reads CASSYEMFGYEQYF. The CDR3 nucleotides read TGTGCCAGCAGTTACGAAATGTTTGGCTACGAGCAGTACTTC.